One sample yielded the 16 T cell receptor beta chains listed below, sequenced in a study of beta chain features in type 1 diabetes. The investigators reverse transcribed all of the isolated RNA, so they sequenced expressed TCRB transcripts. TCRdb's copy holds only in-frame clones and misses some; the assay was immunoSEQ multiplex PCR. The sample has under 450,000 clones; approximately 15% are singletons. Source material: naive CD4+ T cells from blood. The receptors were gathered from a man aged 30 to 39 in good health.

V usage is TRBV15 and J usage is TRBJ2-1; perhaps TRBD1 as D (5 bases). The V gene lost 5 bases and the J gene lost 3 bases, with 14 bases spanning the gap. CDR1 and CDR2 (germline): LNHNV, YYDKDF (reference sequence). This CDR3 spans 15 amino acids. CDR3 sequence reads: CATSVDSTHYNEQFF. In DNA, the CDR3 is TGTGCCACCAGCGTCGACAGTACACACTACAATGAGCAGTTCTTC. The full variable domain, its missing parts supplied by reference TRBV15 and TRBJ2-1, is DAMVIQNPRYQVTQFGKPVTLSCSQTLNHNVMYWYQQKSSQAPKLLFHYYDKDFNNEADTPDNFQSRRPNTSFCFLDIRSPGLGDTAMYLCATSVDSTHYNEQFFGPGTRLTVL.

In this sample, this clone turned up a few times. This chain uses TRBV4-3 with TRBJ1-3; no firm D call. The CDR3 runs to 16 residues. Trimming shortened V by 0 bases and J by 0 bases, and 9 bases separated the two germline ends. Germline values: CDR1 LGHNA, CDR2 YSLEER. CDR3 in amino acids: CASSQETGDSGNTIYF. CDR3 sequence (DNA): TGCGCCAGCAGCCAAGAAACGGGAGACTCTGGAAACACCATATATTTT.

This clone was counted only a few times. This sequence joins TRBV7-2 and TRBJ2-7, with D tentatively TRBD2 (5 bases). Germline V gene lookup returns CDR1 SGHTA and CDR2 FQGNSA. This CDR3 region has 16 residues. V was shortened by 1 base and J by 4 bases, with 17 bases between the two germline ends. CDR3: CASSLDRSGFGYEQYF. The DNA of the CDR3 is TGTGCCAGCAGCTTAGATCGGTCGGGGTTTGGTTACGAGCAGTACTTC.

Worth noting for this clone: The conserved phenylalanine or tryptophan normally closing the CDR3 is absent here, so this likely arose from a read error. The limits of the CDR3 on the DNA are not certain, so only TCRdb's listed CDR3 is given. The chain recombines TRBV7-8 with TRBJ2-3; no DNA check was done on the table's D call, TRBD2. CDR1 and CDR2 (germline): SGHVS, FQNEAQ. The CDR3 totals 16 residues, both ends included. The CDR3 loop is CASSLARVWTSGALML.

This clone has just a few counts. The genes are TRBV7-9 and TRBJ2-7; 10 bases align to TRBD2. CDR1 and CDR2 from the germline V gene are SEHNR and FQNEAQ (reference sequence). This CDR3 spans 16 amino acids. J was trimmed by 3 bases and V by 4 bases; bases with no gene match: 9. CDR3 in amino acids: CASSWVTSGIGYEQYV. The CDR3 DNA is TGTGCCAGCAGCTGGGTAACTAGCGGGATCGGCTACGAGCAGTACGTC.

The V call is TRBV18, the J call TRBJ2-3, with a weak D call TRBD1 (6 bases). Trimming left V 4 bases short and J 3 bases short, with 11 bases between. The CDR3 extends over 14 amino acids. The germline CDR1 and CDR2 sequences are KGHSH and LQKENI. The CDR3 region has the DNA TGTGCCAGCTCACAACAGGGTGGAACAGATACGCAGTATTTT. Protein product: CASSQQGGTDTQYF.

This clone was observed a handful of times. The chain joins TRBV14 to TRBJ2-2; D uncertain. Deletions cut 3 bases from V and 4 bases from J, with 9 bases between. CDR1 SGHDN and CDR2 FVKESK come from the germline V gene. The CDR3 runs to 14 residues. In DNA form, the CDR3 reads TGTGCCAGCAGCCACAACAAGGGCACCGGGGAGCTGTTTTTT. Translating gives CASSHNKGTGELFF.

The rearrangement links TRBV7-9 to TRBJ2-2; the D gene could be TRBD1 or TRBD2 (5 bases each). V was shortened by 9 bases and J by 2 bases, with 19 bases between the two germline ends. This CDR3 region has 16 residues. The germline V gene has CDR1 SEHNR and CDR2 FQNEAQ (reference sequence). The CDR3 loop is CARPRWGSGNTGELFF. CDR3 nucleotide sequence: TGTGCCAGACCACGCTGGGGCAGCGGAAACACCGGGGAGCTGTTTTTT.

The chain uses TRBV7-2 and TRBJ2-5, with 11 nucleotides matching TRBD2. V shed 2 bases and J 3 bases; nucleotides not matched to a gene: 2. The CDR3 totals 15 residues. Germline V gene sequence: CDR1 SGHTA, CDR2 FQGNSA. This CDR3 reads CASSLTSGGEETQYF. In nucleotides, the CDR3 is TGTGCCAGCAGCTTAACTAGCGGGGGCGAAGAGACCCAGTACTTC.

This clone was seen only a few times. V usage is TRBV7-2 and J usage is TRBJ2-5; D remains ambiguous. The germline CDR1 and CDR2 sequences are SGHTA and FQGNSA. The V end lost 2 bases, the J end lost 2 bases, and 15 bases lay between the germline ends. This CDR3 spans 16 amino acids. As DNA, the CDR3 is TGTGCCAGCAGCTTATCCCCCTTTATGGGGCAAGAGACCCAGTACTTC. It translates to CASSLSPFMGQETQYF.

The chain joins TRBV7-3 to TRBJ2-1, with 7 bases that match TRBD2. The germline gives CDR1 SGHTA, CDR2 FQGTGA. The CDR3 contains 16 residues. V lost 2 bases, J lost 6 bases, and 10 bases stayed unmatched. As DNA, the CDR3 is TGTGCCAGCAGCTTACTGCGGGAGAGTATTCGCAATGAGCAGTTCTTC. Protein product: CASSLLRESIRNEQFF.

This clone was observed a few times. This sample also contains other DNA sequences that code for the same CDR3. This chain connects TRBV20-1 to TRBJ1-4; D not resolved. Germline CDR1 is DFQATT and CDR2 is SNEGSKA (reference sequence). The CDR3 extends over 10 amino acids. Trimming took 0 bases from V and 7 from J, leaving 0 bases between them. CDR3 DNA: TGCAGTGCTAGAGATGAAAAACTGTTTTTT. Translated, it gives CSARDEKLFF.

V gene TRBV30 combines with J gene TRBJ2-1, with 8 bases fitting TRBD1. V was pared by 3 bases and J by 6 bases, with 7 bases of the junction left unmatched. This CDR3 has 14 residues. Germline CDR1 is GTSNPN and CDR2 is SVGIG (reference sequence). Here the CDR3 DNA reads TGTGCCTGGAGCGCCGGGACAGGTTCCAATGAGCAGTTCTTC. Protein: CAWSAGTGSNEQFF.

The V and J genes are TRBV5-1 and TRBJ2-3; D not certain. Germline CDR1 reads SGHRS; CDR2 reads YFSETQ. The V end was cut by 0 bases, the J end by 1 base, with 3 bases between. The CDR3 runs 13 residues. The CDR3 bases are TGCGCCAGCAGCTTGGTGGGCACAGATACGCAGTATTTT. The encoded protein is CASSLVGTDTQYF.

The table lists this clone with a few counts. The chain links TRBV4-3 to TRBJ2-6, with TRBD2 matching over 8 bases. This CDR3 is built from 16 residues. Looked up from germline, CDR1 is LGHNA and CDR2 is YSLEER. V lost 7 bases, J lost 2 bases, and 7 bases stayed unmatched. CDR3 protein: CASTIRGGTGANVLTF. The CDR3 coding sequence is TGCGCCAGCACCATCCGGGGGGGTACTGGGGCCAACGTCCTGACTTTC.

The chain links TRBV15 to TRBJ2-5; perhaps TRBD1 as D (5 bases). The V end was cut by 0 bases, the J end by 8 bases, with 19 bases between. The germline CDR1 and CDR2 sequences are LNHNV and YYDKDF (reference sequence). The CDR3 runs to 16 residues. CDR3 residues: CATSRDTGSKTVTQYF. In DNA, the CDR3 is TGTGCCACCAGCAGAGATACAGGTTCCAAGACTGTAACCCAGTACTTC.